Below, 27 T cell receptor beta chains from the same sample are listed, as sequenced in a study of blood T cell repertoires in COVID-19. Assay: immunoSEQ multiplex PCR; the TCRdb copy retains only in-frame clones and omits some. The table includes about 330,000 clones, roughly 90% detected once. Sequences were obtained from peripheral blood. These receptors originate from a woman in her forties or fifties with active or convalescent COVID-19.

CDR3 sequence: CASSLVAGTGNPYEQYF. For the CDR3, the DNA is TGTGCCAGTAGTTTAGTGGCCGGGACAGGGAACCCCTACGAGCAGTACTTC. This chain uses TRBV19 with TRBJ2-7; 9 bases agree with TRBD1. The CDR3 totals 17 residues. The J segment lost 2 bases and the V segment lost 5 bases, leaving 13 bases of the junction unmatched. CDR1 and CDR2 from the germline V gene are LNHDA and SQIVND (reference sequence).

The chain couples TRBV6-5 to TRBJ1-6, with 7 bases lining up with TRBD1. Germline values: CDR1 MNHEY, CDR2 SVGAGI. CDR3 length: 15 amino acids. Trimming took 6 bases from V and 8 from J; bases not matched to a gene: 10. The CDR3 reads CASSYKTGRYSPLHF. CDR3 sequence (DNA): TGTGCCAGCAGCTATAAGACAGGGCGATATTCACCCCTCCACTTT.

The genes are TRBV6-2 or TRBV6-3 and TRBJ2-7; TRBD2 matches 12 bases. Trimming took 5 bases from V and 2 from J; bases not matched to a gene: 10. The CDR3 is 17 amino acids. Per the germline V gene, CDR1 is MNHEY and CDR2 is SVGEGT. The CDR3 loop reads CASSLMTSGSFPYEQYF. The CDR3 DNA sequence: TGTGCCAGCAGTCTAATGACTAGCGGGAGTTTTCCCTACGAGCAGTACTTC.

The gene calls are TRBV6-5 and TRBJ1-1; 7 nucleotides align to TRBD1. The CDR3 extends over 15 amino acids. Germline loops: CDR1 MNHEY, CDR2 SVGAGI. Trimming at V came to 7 bases and at J to 3 bases, leaving 11 bases not matched to a gene. The CDR3 is CASTSGRGVDTEAFF. Here the CDR3 DNA reads TGTGCCAGCACCTCCGGCAGGGGGGTAGACACTGAAGCTTTCTTT.

This rearrangement joins TRBV2 to TRBJ2-7; TRBD1 agrees at 7 bases. The CDR3 extends over 12 amino acids. Germline V gene sequence: CDR1 SNHLY, CDR2 FYNNEI. V shed 6 bases and J 4 bases; nucleotides not matched to a gene: 3. CDR3 sequence (DNA): TGTGCCAGCAGCTCAGGGGGATACGAGCAGTACTTC. Its protein product is CASSSGGYEQYF.

This clone has more than one count but fewer than ten. The chain links TRBV6-5 to TRBJ1-1; D is unclear. The V and J ends lost 6 bases and 4 bases respectively, with 9 bases between them. CDR3 length: 12 amino acids. Germline lookup yields CDR1 MNHEY and CDR2 SVGAGI. This CDR3 reads CASSRVFTEAFF. Written as DNA, the CDR3 is TGTGCCAGCAGCCGAGTCTTCACTGAAGCTTTCTTT.

The J gene is TRBJ2-1, the V gene TRBV4-1; D not certain. Germline V CDR1 and CDR2: MGHRA, YSYEKL. The CDR3 runs 14 residues. Trimming cost V 3 bases and J 2 bases, with 8 bases left between them. CDR3 coding DNA: TGCGCCAGCAGCCAGGCCCAGACCTACAATGAGCAGTTCTTC. Translated, it gives CASSQAQTYNEQFF.

V and J are TRBV28 and TRBJ1-5; maybe TRBD1 (5 bases). The CDR3 loop spans 14 amino acids. V was cut by 4 bases and J by 3 bases, with 10 bases left in between. Germline V CDR1 and CDR2: MDHEN, SYDVKM. The CDR3 here is CASSSRGLNQPQHF. CDR3 nucleotide sequence: TGTGCCAGCAGTTCCCGGGGACTCAATCAGCCCCAGCATTTT.

This chain joins TRBV9 and TRBJ2-7; TRBD2 agrees at 12 bases. The CDR3 runs 17 residues. The germline CDR1 and CDR2 sequences are SGDLS and YYNGEE. V shed 4 bases, J shed 5 bases, and the junction held 13 bases outside the gene matches. The CDR3 DNA is TGTGCCAGCAGCCCATCCCAGCTAGCGGGAGGGCCCCACGAGCAGTACTTC. Translated: CASSPSQLAGGPHEQYF.

The rearrangement links TRBV5-6 to TRBJ1-2; no firm D call. CDR1 and CDR2 (germline): SGHDT, YYEEEE. Trimming took off 0 bases at V and 4 bases at J, with 13 bases between the two ends. The CDR3 loop spans 15 amino acids. The DNA of the CDR3 is TGTGCCAGCAGCTTGGCCCGGTCTAATTCCTATGGCTACACCTTC. Its translation is CASSLARSNSYGYTF.

This chain joins TRBV25-1 and TRBJ2-2, with 11 bases identical to TRBD1. Per germline, CDR1 MGHDK and CDR2 SYGVNS. This CDR3 is 18 amino acids long. Trimming cost V 5 bases and J 3 bases; bases outside gene matches: 11. The CDR3 spells CASSSRWDRGSDTGELFF. The CDR3 DNA follows: TGTGCCAGCAGTTCTCGGTGGGACAGGGGGTCGGACACCGGGGAGCTGTTTTTT.

The chain uses TRBV6-5 and TRBJ1-1; the D is unclear. CDR3 length: 14 residues. The germline gives CDR1 MNHEY, CDR2 SVGAGI. Trimming cost V 6 bases and J 1 base, with 12 bases left between them. DNA for the CDR3: TGTGCCAGCAGCCACTCCGGTCCGAACACTGAAGCTTTCTTT. Translation gives CASSHSGPNTEAFF.

The chain joins TRBV24-1 to TRBJ2-2; D is uncertain. Between the trimmed V and J ends, which lost 5 bases and 3 bases, there was a span of 9 bases. Germline lookup yields CDR1 KGHDR and CDR2 SFDVKD. This CDR3 spans 14 amino acids. CDR3 coding DNA: TGTGCCACCAGTGGGTCTGGCCACACCGGGGAGCTGTTTTTT. It specifies CATSGSGHTGELFF.

This rearrangement joins TRBV11-1 to TRBJ2-1; 7 positions match TRBD1. Germline CDR1 reads SGHAT; CDR2 reads FQDESV (reference sequence). With 3 bases clipped from V and 5 bases from J, the junction kept 7 bases outside the gene matches. The CDR3 is made up of 15 amino acids. The CDR3 DNA reads as TGTGCCAGCAGCTTGGGGACAGATTTAAACAATGAGCAGTTCTTC. It encodes CASSLGTDLNNEQFF.

The chain has TRBV6-2 or TRBV6-3 and TRBJ1-6; D not resolved. The CDR3 loop spans 17 amino acids. Between the trimmed V and J ends, which lost 5 bases and 0 bases, there was a span of 14 bases. Germline V gene data show CDR1 as MNHEY and CDR2 as SVGEGT. The CDR3, as DNA: TGTGCCAGCAGTCCCACCGGGTGGAGCTCCTATAATTCACCCCTCCACTTT. Its translation: CASSPTGWSSYNSPLHF.

The V gene is TRBV4-2, the J gene TRBJ1-5; D is possibly TRBD1 (5 bases). The germline gives CDR1 LGHNA, CDR2 YNFKEQ. The CDR3 has 18 amino acids. Trimming removed 6 bases from V and 0 bases from J, with 21 bases in between. CDR3 residues: CASSLTGGRDYSNQPQHF. As DNA, the CDR3 is TGTGCCAGCAGTCTAACAGGAGGGAGAGATTATAGCAATCAGCCCCAGCATTTT.

The chain joins TRBV6-5 to TRBJ1-1, with TRBD1 identical over 7 bases. This CDR3 has 14 residues. The ends lost 7 bases at V and 1 base at J; junction bases unmatched: 6. Germline lookup yields CDR1 MNHEY and CDR2 SVGAGI. CDR3 DNA: TGTGCCAGCACAAAGGGACAGTCGAACACTGAAGCTTTCTTT. It encodes CASTKGQSNTEAFF.

CDR3 nucleotides: TGTGCCAGCAGCCTAAGTACAGGGCTCCGCACAGATACGCAGTATTTT. This translates into CASSLSTGLRTDTQYF. The rearrangement links TRBV7-2 to TRBJ2-3, with a possible D match to TRBD1 (6 bases). V shed 5 bases and J shed 1 base, with 16 bases lying between them. The CDR3 runs 16 residues. Germline V gives CDR1 SGHTA, CDR2 FQGNSA.

The chain couples TRBV30 to TRBJ2-7, with 8 bases fitting TRBD1. Germline assignment: CDR1 GTSNPN and CDR2 SVGIG (reference sequence). The CDR3 runs 15 residues. The V segment lost 4 bases and the J segment 1 base; nucleotides outside the gene matches: 9. Here the CDR3 reads CAWNGQGGWSYEQYF. In DNA, the CDR3 is TGTGCCTGGAACGGACAGGGAGGTTGGTCCTACGAGCAGTACTTC. Full variable domain (rest looked up from reference TRBV30 and TRBJ2-7): SQTIHQWPATLVQPVGSPLSLECTVEGTSNPNLYWYRQAAGRGLQLLFYSVGIGQISSEVPQNLSASRPQDRQFILSSKKLLLSDSGFYLCAWNGQGGWSYEQYFGPGTRLTVT.

The V gene is TRBV19, the J gene TRBJ1-1; perhaps TRBD1 as D (6 bases). With 0 bases removed from V and 4 bases from J, the gap between germline ends came to 12 bases. The CDR3 has 15 amino acids. CDR1 and CDR2 (germline): LNHDA, SQIVND (reference sequence). CDR3 DNA: TGTGCCAGTAGTATAGACAGGGGATTGAGCACTGAAGCTTTCTTT. Protein product: CASSIDRGLSTEAFF.

The chain joins TRBV7-3 to TRBJ2-2, with 7 nucleotides matching TRBD1. The CDR3 covers 15 residues. Germline V gives CDR1 SGHTA, CDR2 FQGTGA. Trimming removed 3 bases from V and 1 base from J; junction bases left unmatched: 2. The chain's CDR3 is CASSFRDRNTGELFF. In DNA, the CDR3 is TGTGCCAGCAGCTTTCGGGACAGGAACACCGGGGAGCTGTTTTTT. Together with reference TRBV7-3 and TRBJ2-2, the CDR3 gives the full variable domain: GAGVSQTPSNKVTEKGKYVELRCDPISGHTALYWYRQSLGQGPEFLIYFQGTGAADDSGLPNDRFFAVRPEGSVSTLKIQRTERGDSAVYLCASSFRDRNTGELFFGEGSRLTVL.

The chain uses TRBV7-2 and TRBJ1-1; D gene uncertain. Germline V gives CDR1 SGHTA, CDR2 FQGNSA. The V end lost 5 bases, the J end lost 3 bases, and 7 bases lay between the germline ends. The CDR3 has 12 residues. The CDR3 DNA follows: TGTGCCAGCAGCCGCAGGTACACTGAAGCTTTCTTT. Its translation: CASSRRYTEAFF. The full variable domain, completed using reference TRBV7-2 and TRBJ1-1, is GAGVSQSPSNKVTEKGKDVELRCDPISGHTALYWYRQSLGQGLEFLIYFQGNSAPDKSGLPSDRFSAERTGGSVSTLTIQRTQQEDSAVYLCASSRRYTEAFFGQGTRLTVV.

The table lists this clone with a few counts. V gene TRBV4-2 combines with J gene TRBJ1-5; a possible D gene is TRBD1 (6 bases). The V gene's germline CDR1 is LGHNA and CDR2 YNFKEQ. V gave up 4 bases and J gave up 4 bases, with 11 bases separating them. The CDR3 length is 14 residues. CDR3 nucleotides: TGTGCCAGCAGCCTGGACAGCTCGAATCAGCCCCAGCATTTT. It is translated as CASSLDSSNQPQHF.

This chain joins TRBV6-2 or TRBV6-3 and TRBJ1-5, with D maybe TRBD1 (5 bases). The CDR3 spans 15 residues. V shed 6 bases and J shed 0 bases, with 12 bases lying between them. Germline-derived CDR1 and CDR2 are MNHEY and SVGEGT. The CDR3 DNA reads TGTGCCAGCAGCCTCCGACAGACTAGCAATCAGCCCCAGCATTTT. It yields the protein CASSLRQTSNQPQHF.

The CDR3: CASSATGFNGYTF. CDR3 DNA: TGTGCCAGCAGTGCTACAGGTTTCAATGGCTACACCTTC. The rearrangement uses TRBV6-4 and TRBJ1-2; tentatively, D is TRBD1 (5 bases). V was shortened by 4 bases and J by 6 bases, with 12 bases between the two germline ends. This CDR3 spans 13 amino acids. Germline lookup yields CDR1 MRHNA and CDR2 SNTAGT.

The chain uses TRBV5-6 and TRBJ2-7, with 12 bases matching TRBD2. Trimming cost V 3 bases and J 6 bases; bases outside gene matches: 4. CDR3 length: 14 residues. Per the germline V gene, CDR1 is SGHDT and CDR2 is YYEEEE. CDR3 in DNA: TGTGCCAGCAGCTACCTAGCGGGGGGGCGCGAGCAGTACTTC. Translation: CASSYLAGGREQYF.

V gene TRBV4-3 combines with J gene TRBJ2-3; D uncertain. V dropped 3 bases and J dropped 5 bases, with 9 bases sitting between them. Looked up from germline, CDR1 is LGHNA and CDR2 is YSLEER. The CDR3 covers 13 residues. The CDR3 protein is CASSQAFQDTQYF. The CDR3 DNA is TGCGCCAGCAGCCAGGCTTTCCAAGATACGCAGTATTTT.